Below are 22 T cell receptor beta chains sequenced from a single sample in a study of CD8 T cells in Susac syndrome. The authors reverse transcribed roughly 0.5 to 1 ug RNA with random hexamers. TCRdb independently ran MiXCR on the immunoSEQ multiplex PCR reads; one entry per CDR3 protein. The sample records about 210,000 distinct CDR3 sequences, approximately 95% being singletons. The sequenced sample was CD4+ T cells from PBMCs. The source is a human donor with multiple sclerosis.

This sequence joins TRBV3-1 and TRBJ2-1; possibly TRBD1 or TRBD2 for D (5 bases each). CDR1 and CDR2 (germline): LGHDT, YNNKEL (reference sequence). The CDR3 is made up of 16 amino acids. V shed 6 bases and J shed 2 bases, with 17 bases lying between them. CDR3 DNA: TGTGCCAGCAGACTAGGGACGTTGGGAGCCTACAATGAGCAGTTCTTC. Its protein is CASRLGTLGAYNEQFF.

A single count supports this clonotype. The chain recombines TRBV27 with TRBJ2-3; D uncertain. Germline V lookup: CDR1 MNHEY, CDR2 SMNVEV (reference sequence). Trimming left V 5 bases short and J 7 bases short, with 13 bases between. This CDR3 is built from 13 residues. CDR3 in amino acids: CASSTKVFNTQYF. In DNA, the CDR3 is TGTGCCAGCAGTACCAAAGTGTTCAATACGCAGTATTTT.

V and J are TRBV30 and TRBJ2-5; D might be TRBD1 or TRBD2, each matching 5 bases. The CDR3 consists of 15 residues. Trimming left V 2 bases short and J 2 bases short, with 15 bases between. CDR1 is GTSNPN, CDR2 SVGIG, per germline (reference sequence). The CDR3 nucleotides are TGTGCCTGGAGTCCCCCGGGGCCGAAACAAGAGACCCAGTACTTC. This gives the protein CAWSPPGPKQETQYF.

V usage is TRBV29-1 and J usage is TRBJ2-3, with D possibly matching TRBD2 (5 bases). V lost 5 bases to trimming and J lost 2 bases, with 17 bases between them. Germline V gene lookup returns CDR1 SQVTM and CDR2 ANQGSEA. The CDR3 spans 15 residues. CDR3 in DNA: TGCAGCGTTAAGGAGGTCTCCTCCCCCACAGATACGCAGTATTTT. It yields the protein CSVKEVSSPTDTQYF.

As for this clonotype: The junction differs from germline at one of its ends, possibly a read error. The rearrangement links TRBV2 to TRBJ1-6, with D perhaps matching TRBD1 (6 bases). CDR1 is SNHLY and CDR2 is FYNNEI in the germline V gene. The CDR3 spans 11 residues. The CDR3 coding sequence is TGTGCCAGCAGGGAAGGGGGACCCCTCCACTTT. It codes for CASREGGPLHF.

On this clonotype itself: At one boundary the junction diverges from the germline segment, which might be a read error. This CDR3 is CAEGQEGTEAFF. CDR3 sequence (DNA): TGCGCGGAGGGGCAGGAAGGCACTGAAGCTTTCTTT. The J gene is TRBJ1-1, the V gene TRBV30; TRBD1 is a possible D gene (5 bases). This CDR3 has 12 residues. Germline V gene lookup returns CDR1 GTSNPN and CDR2 SVGIG (reference sequence).

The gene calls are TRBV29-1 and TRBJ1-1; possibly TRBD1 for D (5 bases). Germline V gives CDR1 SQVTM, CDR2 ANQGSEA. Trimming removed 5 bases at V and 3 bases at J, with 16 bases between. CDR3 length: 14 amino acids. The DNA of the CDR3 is TGCAGCGTTTGGAGGGGACCTGGGGACACTGAAGCTTTCTTT. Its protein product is CSVWRGPGDTEAFF.

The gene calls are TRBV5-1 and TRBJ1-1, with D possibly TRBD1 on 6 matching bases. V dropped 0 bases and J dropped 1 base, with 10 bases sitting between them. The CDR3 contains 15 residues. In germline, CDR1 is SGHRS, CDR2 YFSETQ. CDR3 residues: CASSLVQGRNTEAFF. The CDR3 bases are TGCGCCAGCAGCTTGGTGCAGGGGCGGAACACTGAAGCTTTCTTT.

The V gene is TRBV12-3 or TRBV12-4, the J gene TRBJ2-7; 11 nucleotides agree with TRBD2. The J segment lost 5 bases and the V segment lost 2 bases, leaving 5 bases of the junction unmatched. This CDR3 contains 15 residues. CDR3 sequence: CASSLTLAGVHEQYF. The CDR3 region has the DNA TGTGCCAGCAGTTTAACACTAGCGGGAGTCCACGAGCAGTACTTC.

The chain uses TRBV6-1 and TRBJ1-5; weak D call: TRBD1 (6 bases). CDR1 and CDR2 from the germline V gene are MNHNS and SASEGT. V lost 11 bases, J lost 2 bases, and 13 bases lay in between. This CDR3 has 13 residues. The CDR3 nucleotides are TGTGCCGGCCAGAGGGGGGGCAATCAGCCCCAGCATTTT. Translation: CAGQRGGNQPQHF.

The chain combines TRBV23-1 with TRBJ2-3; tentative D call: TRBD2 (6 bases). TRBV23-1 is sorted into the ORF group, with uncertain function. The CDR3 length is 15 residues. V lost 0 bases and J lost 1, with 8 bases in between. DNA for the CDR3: TGCGCCAGCAGTCAATCGAGGGAGGGCACAGATACGCAGTATTTT. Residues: CASSQSREGTDTQYF.

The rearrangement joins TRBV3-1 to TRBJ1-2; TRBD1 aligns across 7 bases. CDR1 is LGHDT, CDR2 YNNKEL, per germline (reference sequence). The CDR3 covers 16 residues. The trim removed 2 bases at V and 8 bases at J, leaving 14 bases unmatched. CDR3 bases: TGTGCCAGCAGCCAACCGGGACAGCTGGGAAGTAAAGGCTACACCTTC. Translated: CASSQPGQLGSKGYTF. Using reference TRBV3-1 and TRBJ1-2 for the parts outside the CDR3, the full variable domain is DTAVSQTPKYLVTQMGNDKSIKCEQNLGHDTMYWYKQDSKKFLKIMFSYNNKELIINETVPNRFSPKSPDKAHLNLHINSLELGDSAVYFCASSQPGQLGSKGYTFGSGTRLTVV.

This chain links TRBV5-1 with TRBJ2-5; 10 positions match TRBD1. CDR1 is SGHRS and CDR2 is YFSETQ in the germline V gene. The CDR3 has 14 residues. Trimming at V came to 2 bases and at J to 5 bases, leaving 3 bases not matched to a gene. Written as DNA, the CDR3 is TGCGCCAGCAGCTTTCGGGACAGGGGCGAGACCCAGTACTTC. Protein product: CASSFRDRGETQYF. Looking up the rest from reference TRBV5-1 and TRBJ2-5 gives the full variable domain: KAGVTQTPRYLIKTRGQQVTLSCSPISGHRSVSWYQQTPGQGLQFLFEYFSETQRNKGNFPGRFSGRQFSNSRSEMNVSTLELGDSALYLCASSFRDRGETQYFGPGTRLLVL.

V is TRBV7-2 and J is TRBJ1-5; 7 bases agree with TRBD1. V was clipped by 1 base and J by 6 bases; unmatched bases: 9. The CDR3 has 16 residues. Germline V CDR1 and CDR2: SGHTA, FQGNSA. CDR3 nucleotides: TGTGCCAGCAGCTTAGGGAGACAGGGCGCGAGTCAGCCCCAGCATTTT. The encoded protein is CASSLGRQGASQPQHF.

The CDR3 loop reads CSAAPNSGSGANVLTF. For the CDR3, the DNA is TGCAGTGCCGCGCCCAACAGCGGGTCGGGGGCCAACGTCCTGACTTTC. V is TRBV20-1 and J is TRBJ2-6; possibly TRBD2 for D (6 bases). With 6 bases removed from V and 4 bases from J, the gap between germline ends came to 19 bases. The CDR3 runs 16 residues. The germline V gene has CDR1 DFQATT and CDR2 SNEGSKA (reference sequence).

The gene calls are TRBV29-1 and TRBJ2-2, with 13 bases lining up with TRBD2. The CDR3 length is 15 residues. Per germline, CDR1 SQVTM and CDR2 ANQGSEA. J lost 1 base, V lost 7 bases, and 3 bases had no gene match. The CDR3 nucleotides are TGCAGCGCCCGACTAGCGGGGGGGAACACCGGGGAGCTGTTTTTT. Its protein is CSARLAGGNTGELFF.

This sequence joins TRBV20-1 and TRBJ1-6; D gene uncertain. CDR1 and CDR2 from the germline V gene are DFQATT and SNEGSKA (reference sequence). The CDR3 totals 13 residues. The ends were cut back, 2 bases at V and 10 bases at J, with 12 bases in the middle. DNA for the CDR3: TGCAGTGCTAGATCGGGGTTGGGGTCACCCCTCCACTTT. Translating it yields CSARSGLGSPLHF.

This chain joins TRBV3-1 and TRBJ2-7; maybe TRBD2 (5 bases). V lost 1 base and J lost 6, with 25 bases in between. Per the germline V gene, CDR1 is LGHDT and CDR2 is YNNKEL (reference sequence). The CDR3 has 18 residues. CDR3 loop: CASSQGTLARKTGLEQYF. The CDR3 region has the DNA TGTGCCAGCAGCCAAGGGACGCTAGCCCGAAAAACTGGACTCGAGCAGTACTTC.

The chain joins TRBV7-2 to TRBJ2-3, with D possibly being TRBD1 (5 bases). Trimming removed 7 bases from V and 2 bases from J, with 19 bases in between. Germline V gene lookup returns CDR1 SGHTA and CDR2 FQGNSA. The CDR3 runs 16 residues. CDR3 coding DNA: TGTGCCAGCACCCCGCGCCTTCAGGGAAACACAGATACGCAGTATTTT. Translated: CASTPRLQGNTDTQYF.

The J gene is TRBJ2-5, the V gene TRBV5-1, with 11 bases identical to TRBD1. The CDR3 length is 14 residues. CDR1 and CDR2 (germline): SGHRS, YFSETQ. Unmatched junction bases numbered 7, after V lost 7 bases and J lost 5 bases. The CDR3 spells CASGRTGGRETQYF. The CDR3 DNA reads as TGCGCCAGCGGAAGGACAGGGGGCAGGGAGACCCAGTACTTC.

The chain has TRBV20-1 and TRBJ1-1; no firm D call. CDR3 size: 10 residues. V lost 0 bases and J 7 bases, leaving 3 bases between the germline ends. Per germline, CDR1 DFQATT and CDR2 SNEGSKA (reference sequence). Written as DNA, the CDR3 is TGCAGTGCTAGAGAGGTTGAAGCTTTCTTT. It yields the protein CSAREVEAFF.

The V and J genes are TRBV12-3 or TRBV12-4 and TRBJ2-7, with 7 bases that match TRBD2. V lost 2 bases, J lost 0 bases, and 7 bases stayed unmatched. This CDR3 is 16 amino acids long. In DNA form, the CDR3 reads TGTGCCAGCAGTTTACGGTCCCCGGGAGGCTCCTACGAGCAGTACTTC. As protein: CASSLRSPGGSYEQYF.